The clone carrying this T cell receptor (beta chain) was detected only a few times. Amplification yielded TCR beta CDR3 regions, with RNA transcripts as the source. First-round RT-PCR with HTBI primers amplified the TCR CDR3 region. TCRdb independently ran MiXCR on the multiplex PCR reads; one entry per CDR3 protein. The sample gives about 360,000 distinct CDR3 sequences, about 13% of which show up once; roughly 9.2% is in the top ten. The CDR3 has 16 residues. Germline CDR1 and CDR2: SGHAT and FQDESV (reference sequence). The V and J ends lost 2 bases and 7 bases respectively, with 20 bases between them. Stable disease denoted Graves' hyperthyroidism without ophthalmopathy progression within 18 months. Investigators excluded patients with uncontrolled infection, other autoimmune disease, pregnancy or lactation. This record belongs to a study of T cells in Graves' hyperthyroidism and ophthalmopathy.

This sequence originates from a woman under 30 with Graves' hyperthyroidism. Sequencing was carried out using blood. J is TRBJ2-5 and V is TRBV11-1; D uncertain. CDR3 in amino acids: CASSLHRQEPQVTQYF. CDR3 bases: TGTGCCAGCAGCTTACATCGCCAGGAGCCCCAGGTGACCCAGTACTTC.